This T cell receptor beta chain stems from a study of identical twins. Study-level points and caveats: Invariant T cells like MAIT and iNKT could partly confound the zero-insertion analyses. The analysis was cross-sectional rather than longitudinal within donors.

Template switching supplied a universal primer site; unique molecular identifiers were carried on the cDNA. TCRdb reprocessed the 5' RACE reads via MiXCR and lists one record per CDR3 protein. Of nearly 650,000 distinct CDR3 sequences listed, 7.1% are singletons. This clonotype came up many times. The antigen is unknown. These data are also associated with another study on yellow fever vaccine responses in identical twins.

The material sequenced was PBMCs. The TCR sequence derives from a young woman in good health.

The CDR3 DNA reads as TGTGCCACCAATAGGGGTGGGGGGAATCAGCCCCAGCATTTT. It yields the protein CATNRGGGNQPQHF. The genes are TRBV15 and TRBJ1-5, with D possibly matching TRBD1 (5 bases). Looked up from germline, CDR1 is LNHNV and CDR2 is YYDKDF (reference sequence). V shed 7 bases and J shed 4 bases, with 14 bases lying between them. This CDR3 has 14 residues.